The rows below give T cell receptor beta chains drawn from one sample of a study of Tregs in tolerant kidney transplant recipients. Generated by immunoSEQ multiplex PCR, the TCRdb table keeps only in-frame clones and is missing some. The data contain approximately 47,000 clones, approximately 89% of them singletons. Sequences were derived from CD8+ T cells from blood (PBMCs), sampled 12 months after the transplant. These TCRs come from a human patient who received a combined kidney and bone marrow transplant. Among the T cells, some may be from the graft donor. The CDR3 runs from the conserved cysteine through the conserved F or W. A D gene is named only where the DNA matches it firmly. Clone size, where shown, is once, few, many, or a class for clones that have expanded.

size | J | V | D | CDR3 | DNA
. | TRBJ2-3 | TRBV27 | . | CASSLLAGTDTQYF | TGTGCCAGCAGTTTATTAGCGGGCACAGATACGCAGTATTTT
. | TRBJ1-2 | TRBV27 | TRBD1 | CASSLSTGTGGQIGYTF | TGTGCCAGCAGTTTATCAACCGGGACAGGGGGCCAAATCGGCTACACCTTC
. | TRBJ2-3 | TRBV6-5 | . | CASSYSSRGYLDTQYF | TGTGCCAGCAGTTACTCGAGCAGGGGATACCTGGATACGCAGTATTTT
. | TRBJ1-1 | TRBV7-9 | . | CASSSPGLASEAFF | TGTGCCAGCAGCTCCCCGGGACTCGCCTCTGAAGCTTTCTTT
. | TRBJ2-7 | TRBV27 | . | CASSLGGQSSYEQYF | TGTGCCAGCAGTTTGGGGGGACAGAGCTCCTACGAGCAGTACTTC
. | TRBJ2-2 | TRBV5-4 | TRBD1 | CASSVGQTNTGELFF | TGTGCCAGCAGCGTGGGACAGACGAACACCGGGGAGCTGTTTTTT
once | TRBJ1-1 | TRBV7-6 | . | CASSSNQGNTEAFF | TGTGCCAGCAGCTCCAATCAGGGGAACACTGAAGCTTTCTTT
. | TRBJ2-7 | TRBV29-1 | . | CSAAGGRSYEQYF | TGCAGCGCCGCCGGTGGGCGCTCCTACGAGCAGTACTTC
. | TRBJ2-2 | TRBV7-2 | . | CASSLAGNTGELFF | TGTGCCAGCAGCTTGGCAGGGAACACCGGGGAGCTGTTTTTT
. | TRBJ2-6 | TRBV29-1 | TRBD2 | CSVPLAGQSGANVLTF | TGCAGCGTACCACTAGCGGGCCAATCTGGGGCCAACGTCCTGACTTTC
. | TRBJ2-7 | TRBV30 | TRBD1 | CAWGDRGSSYEQYF | TGTGCCTGGGGAGACAGGGGAAGCTCCTACGAGCAGTACTTC
. | TRBJ1-1 | TRBV5-6 | . | CASTPGGYTEAFF | TGTGCCAGCACCCCGGGGGGGTACACTGAAGCTTTCTTT
few | TRBJ2-7 | TRBV10-2 | TRBD1 | CASSESTGVNEQYF | TGCGCCAGCAGTGAGTCGACAGGGGTGAACGAGCAGTACTTC
once | TRBJ2-7 | TRBV19 | TRBD1 | CASSTTGPGQGGEQYF | TGTGCCAGTAGTACAACTGGACCGGGACAGGGCGGCGAGCAGTACTTC
many | TRBJ1-1 | TRBV5-4 | TRBD1 | CASSLRPIGQGEAFF | TGTGCCAGCAGCTTGAGACCTATAGGACAGGGTGAAGCTTTCTTT
. | TRBJ2-7 | TRBV7-9 | . | CASSSRAGEYEQYF | TGTGCCAGCAGCTCCAGGGCAGGGGAGTACGAGCAGTACTTC
. | TRBJ1-5 | TRBV5-6 | . | CASSRGGSPQHF | TGTGCCAGCAGCCGTGGAGGGTCGCCCCAGCATTTT
. | TRBJ2-5 | TRBV30 | . | CAWSVLSTQYF | TGTGCCTGGAGTGTACTGTCGACCCAGTACTTC
. | TRBJ2-7 | TRBV7-6 | TRBD1 | CASSLALGQHYEQYF | TGTGCCAGCAGCTTAGCGCTGGGACAGCACTACGAGCAGTACTTC
once | TRBJ2-7 | TRBV27 | . | CASSFPGQTHEQYF | TGTGCCAGCAGTTTCCCGGGACAAACCCACGAGCAGTACTTC
once | TRBJ2-1 | TRBV13 | . | CASSSFYNEQFF | TGTGCCAGCAGCTCTTTTTACAATGAGCAGTTCTTC
. | TRBJ2-7 | TRBV27 | TRBD1 | CASSFGAGGYEQYF | TGTGCCAGCAGTTTTGGGGCAGGGGGCTACGAGCAGTACTTC
. | TRBJ2-5 | TRBV10-3 | . | CAISEQGGETQYF | TGTGCCATCAGTGAGCAGGGGGGAGAGACCCAGTACTTC
. | TRBJ1-1 | TRBV27 | TRBD1 | CASSPGTEMNTEAFF | TGTGCCAGCAGTCCGGGGACAGAGATGAACACTGAAGCTTTCTTT
. | TRBJ2-1 | TRBV7-3 | . | CASSPRPDEQFF | TGTGCCAGCAGCCCGCGTCCGGATGAGCAGTTCTTC
once | TRBJ2-3 | TRBV25-1 | . | CASSESGDTQYF | TGTGCCAGCAGTGAATCGGGGGATACGCAGTATTTT
. | TRBJ2-6 | TRBV19 | TRBD1 | CASSLGTGGGGANVLTF | TGTGCCAGTAGTTTAGGGACAGGGGGCGGTGGGGCCAACGTCCTGACTTTC
. | TRBJ2-7 | TRBV9 | . | CASSVGAGLSYEQYF | TGTGCCAGCAGCGTAGGGGCAGGATTATCCTACGAGCAGTACTTC
. | TRBJ1-2 | TRBV9 | . | CASSADRTDGYTF | TGTGCCAGCAGCGCGGATAGAACAGATGGCTACACCTTC
. | TRBJ2-2 | TRBV9 | . | CASSEGDFTGELFF | TGTGCCAGCAGCGAGGGGGATTTTACCGGGGAGCTGTTTTTT
once | TRBJ2-3 | TRBV9 | . | CASSDGQEGGSTDTQYF | TGTGCCAGCAGCGACGGACAGGAGGGTGGCAGCACAGATACGCAGTATTTT
. | TRBJ2-7 | TRBV7-8 | . | CASRDRYEQYF | TGTGCCAGCAGGGACAGATACGAGCAGTACTTC
. | TRBJ2-7 | TRBV19 | . | CASRGVHSYEQYF | TGTGCCAGTCGGGGAGTCCATTCCTACGAGCAGTACTTC
. | TRBJ2-7 | TRBV27 | TRBD2 | CASSPPARREAPLGYF | TGTGCCAGCAGTCCTCCCGCAAGGCGGGAGGCCCCGCTTGGGTACTTC
. | TRBJ1-2 | TRBV5-8 | . | CASSLVSAGTRNYGYTF | TGTGCCAGCAGCTTGGTGTCCGCCGGGACACGGAACTATGGCTACACCTTC
once | TRBJ2-1 | TRBV4-1 | TRBD2 | CASSHTPRAGGPGNEQFF | TGCGCCAGCAGCCACACTCCTAGAGCGGGAGGGCCTGGCAATGAGCAGTTCTTC
. | TRBJ2-1 | TRBV27 | TRBD2 | CASKAGGPTYNEQFF | TGTGCCAGCAAGGCGGGAGGGCCCACCTACAATGAGCAGTTCTTC
. | TRBJ2-3 | TRBV5-4 | TRBD2 | CASSLLSGGYTDTQYF | TGTGCCAGCAGCTTATTAAGCGGGGGGTACACAGATACGCAGTATTTT
. | TRBJ2-1 | TRBV19 | . | CASSPGLVNEQFF | TGTGCCAGTAGCCCCGGGTTAGTGAATGAGCAGTTCTTC
. | TRBJ1-2 | TRBV5-1 | . | CASSPDSGANYGYTF | TGCGCCAGCAGCCCGGACAGTGGAGCTAACTATGGCTACACCTTC
few | TRBJ2-7 | TRBV7-2 | . | CASSLFWGSKDEQYF | TGTGCCAGCAGCTTGTTTTGGGGCAGTAAGGACGAGCAGTACTTC